This TCR beta chain appears in the sequencing data of a study of blood T cell repertoires in COVID-19. V lost 6 bases, J lost 4 bases, and 4 bases stayed unmatched. Germline CDR1 reads LNHDA; CDR2 reads SQIVND (reference sequence). CDR3 length equals 14 residues. This table comes from immunoSEQ multiplex PCR, and its TCRdb copy is limited to in-frame clones, with some not included. The table has around 130,000 clones, around 86% seen once; the top ten hold around 4.2%. The receptor was derived from a man aged 35 to 55 with acute or convalescent COVID-19. This sequence joins TRBV19 and TRBJ2-2; 8 bases line up with TRBD1. The specimen was peripheral blood. CDR3 residues: CASRLDRVTGELFF. The CDR3 DNA reads TGTGCCAGTAGACTGGACAGGGTCACCGGGGAGCTGTTTTTT.